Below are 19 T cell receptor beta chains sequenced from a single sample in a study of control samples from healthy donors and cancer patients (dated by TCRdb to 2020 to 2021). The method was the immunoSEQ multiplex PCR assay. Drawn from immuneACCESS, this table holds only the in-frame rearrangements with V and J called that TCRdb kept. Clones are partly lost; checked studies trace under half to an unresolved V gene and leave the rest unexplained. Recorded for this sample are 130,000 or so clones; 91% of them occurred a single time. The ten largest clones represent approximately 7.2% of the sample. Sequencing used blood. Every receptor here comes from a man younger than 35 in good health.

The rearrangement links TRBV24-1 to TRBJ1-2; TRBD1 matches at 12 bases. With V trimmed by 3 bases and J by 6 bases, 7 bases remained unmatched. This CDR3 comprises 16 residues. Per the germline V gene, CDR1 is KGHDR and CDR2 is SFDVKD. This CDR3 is CATSDTGTGGLNGYTF. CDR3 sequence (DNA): TGTGCCACCAGTGATACTGGGACAGGGGGCCTGAATGGCTACACCTTC.

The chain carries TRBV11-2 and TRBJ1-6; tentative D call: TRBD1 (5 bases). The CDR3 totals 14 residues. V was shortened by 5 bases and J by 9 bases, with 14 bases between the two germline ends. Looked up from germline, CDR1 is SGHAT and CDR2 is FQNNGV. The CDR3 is CASSGGTLGSPLHF. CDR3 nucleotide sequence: TGTGCCAGCAGCGGCGGGACTCTTGGTTCACCCCTCCACTTT.

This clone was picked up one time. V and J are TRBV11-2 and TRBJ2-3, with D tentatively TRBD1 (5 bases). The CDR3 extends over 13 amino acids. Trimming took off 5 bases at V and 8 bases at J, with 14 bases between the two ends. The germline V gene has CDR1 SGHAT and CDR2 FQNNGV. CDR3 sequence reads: CASSPSVGLTQYF. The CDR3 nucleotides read TGTGCCAGCAGCCCCTCCGTGGGGCTTACGCAGTATTTT.

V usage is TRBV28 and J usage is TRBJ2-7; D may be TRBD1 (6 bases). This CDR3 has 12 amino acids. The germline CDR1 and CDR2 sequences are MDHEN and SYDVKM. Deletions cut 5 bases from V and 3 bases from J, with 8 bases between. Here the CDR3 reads CASSIQGYEQYF. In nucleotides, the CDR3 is TGTGCCAGCAGTATACAGGGCTACGAGCAGTACTTC.

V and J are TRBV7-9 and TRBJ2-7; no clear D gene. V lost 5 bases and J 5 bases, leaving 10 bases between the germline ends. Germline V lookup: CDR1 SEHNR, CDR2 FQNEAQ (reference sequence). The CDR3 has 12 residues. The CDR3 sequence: CASSLRLHEQYF. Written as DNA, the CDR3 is TGTGCCAGCAGCCTACGTCTCCACGAGCAGTACTTC.

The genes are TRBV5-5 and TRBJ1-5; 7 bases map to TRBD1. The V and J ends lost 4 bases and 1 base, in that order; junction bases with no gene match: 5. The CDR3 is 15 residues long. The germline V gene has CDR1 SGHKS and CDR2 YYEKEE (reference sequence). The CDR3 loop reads CASSRGLGSNQPQHF. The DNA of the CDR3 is TGTGCCAGCAGCAGGGGGCTCGGAAGCAATCAGCCCCAGCATTTT.

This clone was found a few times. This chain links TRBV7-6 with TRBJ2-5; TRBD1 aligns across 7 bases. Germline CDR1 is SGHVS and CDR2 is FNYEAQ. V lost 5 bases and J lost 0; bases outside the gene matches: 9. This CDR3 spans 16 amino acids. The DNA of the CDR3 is TGTGCCAGCAGCCCTCTCGGGACAGCATACCAAGAGACCCAGTACTTC. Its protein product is CASSPLGTAYQETQYF.

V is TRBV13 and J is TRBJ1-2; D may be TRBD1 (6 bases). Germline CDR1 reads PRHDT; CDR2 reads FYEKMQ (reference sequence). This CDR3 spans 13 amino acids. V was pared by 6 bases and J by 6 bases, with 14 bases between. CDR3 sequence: CASRGQGSDGYTF. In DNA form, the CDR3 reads TGTGCCAGCAGGGGGCAGGGGTCAGATGGCTACACCTTC.

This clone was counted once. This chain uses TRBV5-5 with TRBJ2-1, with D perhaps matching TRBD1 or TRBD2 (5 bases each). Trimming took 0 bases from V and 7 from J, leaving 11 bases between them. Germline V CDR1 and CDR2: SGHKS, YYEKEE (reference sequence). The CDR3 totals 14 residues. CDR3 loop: CASSLAGTINEQFF. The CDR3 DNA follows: TGTGCCAGCAGCTTGGCAGGGACGATTAATGAGCAGTTCTTC.

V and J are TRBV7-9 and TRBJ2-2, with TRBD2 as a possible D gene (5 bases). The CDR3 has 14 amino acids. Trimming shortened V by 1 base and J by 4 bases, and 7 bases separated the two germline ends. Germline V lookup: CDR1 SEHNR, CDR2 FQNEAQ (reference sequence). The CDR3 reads CASSLVRATGELFF. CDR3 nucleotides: TGTGCCAGCAGCTTAGTGCGGGCCACCGGGGAGCTGTTTTTT.

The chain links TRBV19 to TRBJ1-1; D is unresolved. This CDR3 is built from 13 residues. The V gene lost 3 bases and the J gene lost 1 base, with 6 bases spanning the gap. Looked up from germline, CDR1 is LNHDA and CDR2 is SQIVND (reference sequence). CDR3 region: CASSILQNTEAFF. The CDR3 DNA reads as TGTGCCAGTAGTATTTTACAGAACACTGAAGCTTTCTTT.

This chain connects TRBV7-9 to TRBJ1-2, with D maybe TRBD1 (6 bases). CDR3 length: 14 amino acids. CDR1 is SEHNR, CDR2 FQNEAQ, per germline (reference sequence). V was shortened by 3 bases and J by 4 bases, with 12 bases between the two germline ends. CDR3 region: CASSFHGGGYGYTF. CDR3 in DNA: TGTGCCAGCAGCTTCCATGGGGGCGGCTATGGCTACACCTTC.

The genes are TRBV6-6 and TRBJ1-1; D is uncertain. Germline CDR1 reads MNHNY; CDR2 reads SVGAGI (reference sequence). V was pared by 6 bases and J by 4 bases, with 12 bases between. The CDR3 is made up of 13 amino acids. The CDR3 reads CASSYPEGTEAFF. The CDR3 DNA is TGTGCCAGCAGCTACCCAGAGGGCACTGAAGCTTTCTTT.

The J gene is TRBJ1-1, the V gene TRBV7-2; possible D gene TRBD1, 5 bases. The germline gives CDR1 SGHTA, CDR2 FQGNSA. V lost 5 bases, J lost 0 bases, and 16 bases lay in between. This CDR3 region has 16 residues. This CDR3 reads CASSQGQAGLNTEAFF. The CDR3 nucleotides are TGTGCCAGCAGCCAGGGCCAGGCAGGTTTGAACACTGAAGCTTTCTTT.

For the CDR3, the DNA is TGTGCCAGCAGTGAGCTAGCGTCGGGGACCTACGAGCAGTACTTC. Protein product: CASSELASGTYEQYF. The chain links TRBV2 to TRBJ2-7; tentative D call: TRBD2 (6 bases). The germline V gene encodes CDR1 SNHLY and CDR2 FYNNEI. The CDR3 length is 15 residues. V lost 3 bases to trimming and J lost 2 bases, with 14 bases between them.

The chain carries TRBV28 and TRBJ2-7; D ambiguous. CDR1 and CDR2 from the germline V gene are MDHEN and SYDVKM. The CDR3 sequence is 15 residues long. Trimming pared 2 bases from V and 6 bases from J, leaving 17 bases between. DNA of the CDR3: TGTGCCAGCAGTTTAAGGTTCAGCCTTCGAGGCGAGCAGTACTTC. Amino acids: CASSLRFSLRGEQYF.

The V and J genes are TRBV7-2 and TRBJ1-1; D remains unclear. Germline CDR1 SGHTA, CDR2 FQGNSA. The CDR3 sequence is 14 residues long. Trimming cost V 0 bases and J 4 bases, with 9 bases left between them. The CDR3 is CASSLALEGTEAFF. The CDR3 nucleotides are TGTGCCAGCAGCTTAGCGCTGGAGGGCACTGAAGCTTTCTTT.

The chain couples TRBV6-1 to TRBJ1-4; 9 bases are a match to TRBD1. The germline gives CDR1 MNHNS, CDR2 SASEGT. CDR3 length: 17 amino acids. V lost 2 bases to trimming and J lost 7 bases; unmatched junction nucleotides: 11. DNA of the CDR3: TGTGCCAGCAGTGAATATAGGGGACAGGGTTTCGCTGAAAAACTGTTTTTT. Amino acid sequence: CASSEYRGQGFAEKLFF.

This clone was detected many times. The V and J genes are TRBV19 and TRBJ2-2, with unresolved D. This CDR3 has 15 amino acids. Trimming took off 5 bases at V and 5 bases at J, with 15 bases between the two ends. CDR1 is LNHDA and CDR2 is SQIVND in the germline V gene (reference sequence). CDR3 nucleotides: TGTGCCAGTAGTCCCCGGAGCCCCGAAACCGGGGAGCTGTTTTTT. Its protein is CASSPRSPETGELFF.